These T cell receptor beta chains were read from a single sample in a study of CD8 T cells in ankylosing spondylitis. TCRdb recomputed calls from the 5' RACE reads with MiXCR, one row per CDR3 protein. The sample consists of a few hundred thousand distinct CDR3 sequences, about 10% of them appearing once. The sequencing sample was made of blood, either unsorted or a sorted T cell fraction (not recorded which). The receptor set was obtained from a male donor with ankylosing spondylitis or in good health (not recorded which). The CDR3 runs from the conserved cysteine through the conserved F or W. Each record gives: J gene, D gene, clone size, V gene, CDR3 DNA, CDR3 protein. A D gene is named only where the DNA matches it firmly. Some rows mark clone size as missing; the rest say once, few, many or name a class of expanded clone.

J gene: TRBJ1-5
D gene: TRBD1
clone size: many
V gene: TRBV27
CDR3 DNA: TGTGCCAGCAAACAAATGGGGGGACAGGGACTAGGTAGCAATCAGCCCCAGCATTTT
CDR3 protein: CASKQMGGQGLGSNQPQHF

J gene: TRBJ2-3
D gene: NA
clone size: many
V gene: TRBV6-1
CDR3 DNA: TGTGCCAGCAGTGCCGCACTTCGGACGCAGTATTTT
CDR3 protein: CASSAALRTQYF

J gene: TRBJ2-4
D gene: NA
clone size: many
V gene: TRBV10-3
CDR3 DNA: TGTGCCATCAGTCCTAGGGGACGGGACATTCAGTACTTC
CDR3 protein: CAISPRGRDIQYF

J gene: TRBJ2-5
D gene: TRBD2
clone size: few
V gene: TRBV3-1
CDR3 DNA: TGTGCCAGCAGCCAAGATTGGCCCGGGAGGGAGACCCAGTACTTC
CDR3 protein: CASSQDWPGRETQYF

J gene: TRBJ1-2
D gene: NA
clone size: many
V gene: TRBV5-1
CDR3 DNA: TGCGCCAGCAGCTTGATAGGGGAACAAATGCATGGCTACACCTTC
CDR3 protein: CASSLIGEQMHGYTF

J gene: TRBJ1-2
D gene: NA
clone size: many
V gene: TRBV12-3/TRBV12-4
CDR3 DNA: TGTGCCAGCAGTTTAGGTGGAAGTAGTAACTATGGCTACACCTTC
CDR3 protein: CASSLGGSSNYGYTF

J gene: TRBJ2-7
D gene: TRBD1
clone size: many
V gene: TRBV20-1
CDR3 DNA: TGCAGTGCCATGGCGAATGGACAGGGAGGCAACGAGCAGTACTTC
CDR3 protein: CSAMANGQGGNEQYF

J gene: TRBJ2-1
D gene: NA
clone size: many
V gene: TRBV20-1
CDR3 DNA: TGCAGTGCGCCCCTTCGGCGTGAGCAGTTCTTC
CDR3 protein: CSAPLRREQFF

J gene: TRBJ2-1
D gene: NA
clone size: many
V gene: TRBV28
CDR3 DNA: TGTGCCAGCAGTTTTTCAGCCAGTGACAATGAGCAGTTCTTC
CDR3 protein: CASSFSASDNEQFF

J gene: TRBJ2-7
D gene: NA
clone size: many
V gene: TRBV5-6
CDR3 DNA: TGTGCCAGCAGCTCGGCCGCTTTGGCAGCCTACGAGCAGTACTTC
CDR3 protein: CASSSAALAAYEQYF

J gene: TRBJ2-1
D gene: TRBD1
clone size: NA
V gene: TRBV7-9
CDR3 DNA: TGTGCCAGCAGCTTGCGTTTGGGACAGGGGACAAATGAGCAGTTCTTC
CDR3 protein: CASSLRLGQGTNEQFF

J gene: TRBJ1-1
D gene: TRBD1
clone size: many
V gene: TRBV20-1
CDR3 DNA: TGCAGTGCTATAACAGGGGTCACTGAAGCTTTCTTT
CDR3 protein: CSAITGVTEAFF

J gene: TRBJ1-4
D gene: NA
clone size: many
V gene: TRBV20-1
CDR3 DNA: TGCAGTGCTAGGTTAATATCCAGCCTCGAAAAACTGTTTTTT
CDR3 protein: CSARLISSLEKLFF

J gene: TRBJ1-6
D gene: TRBD1
clone size: many
V gene: TRBV6-1
CDR3 DNA: TGTGCCAGCAGCCCTGACAGGGATAATTCACCCCTCCACTTT
CDR3 protein: CASSPDRDNSPLHF

J gene: TRBJ2-1
D gene: NA
clone size: NA
V gene: TRBV6-1
CDR3 DNA: TGTGCCCTTAGGCGGCAGGGGACCCACAATGAGCAGTTCTTC
CDR3 protein: CALRRQGTHNEQFF

J gene: TRBJ2-4
D gene: NA
clone size: many
V gene: TRBV20-1
CDR3 DNA: TGCAGTGCTAGAGACCCGGGACTGGTCAAAAACATTCAGTACTTC
CDR3 protein: CSARDPGLVKNIQYF

J gene: TRBJ1-1
D gene: NA
clone size: NA
V gene: TRBV6-5
CDR3 DNA: TGTGCCAGCAGTTACTCCCTGGGGTCGAGCACTGAAGCTTTCTTT
CDR3 protein: CASSYSLGSSTEAFF

J gene: TRBJ1-2
D gene: NA
clone size: many
V gene: TRBV9
CDR3 DNA: TGTGCCAGCAGCGTAAGGGAGGTTGCTAACTATGGCTACACCTTC
CDR3 protein: CASSVREVANYGYTF

J gene: TRBJ2-1
D gene: TRBD2
clone size: many
V gene: TRBV20-1
CDR3 DNA: TGCAGTGCTAGAGATTTACTAGCGATCAGGAATGAGCAGTTCTTC
CDR3 protein: CSARDLLAIRNEQFF

J gene: TRBJ2-3
D gene: NA
clone size: NA
V gene: TRBV18
CDR3 DNA: TGTGCCAGCTCACCACGAGACAGCTATAGCACAGATACGCAGTATTTT
CDR3 protein: CASSPRDSYSTDTQYF

J gene: TRBJ2-3
D gene: NA
clone size: many
V gene: TRBV20-1
CDR3 DNA: TGCAGTGCTAGAGAGTGGGATACGCAGTATTTT
CDR3 protein: CSAREWDTQYF

J gene: TRBJ2-6
D gene: NA
clone size: NA
V gene: TRBV4-1
CDR3 DNA: TGCGCCAGCAGCCAAGCTAGGCCGGGAGCCAACGTCCTGACTTTC
CDR3 protein: CASSQARPGANVLTF

J gene: TRBJ2-1
D gene: NA
clone size: many
V gene: TRBV10-3
CDR3 DNA: TGTGCCATCAATCGGGTCGGCGGTCGGAGCTCCTACAATGAGCAGTTCTTC
CDR3 protein: CAINRVGGRSSYNEQFF

J gene: TRBJ2-2
D gene: NA
clone size: NA
V gene: TRBV18
CDR3 DNA: TGTGCCAGCTCACTCCGGGCTGAGGAGCTGTTTTTT
CDR3 protein: CASSLRAEELFF

J gene: TRBJ2-3
D gene: NA
clone size: few
V gene: TRBV20-1
CDR3 DNA: TGCAGTGCTACCTCGGACGGGGAGAAGAGAGATACGCAGTATTTT
CDR3 protein: CSATSDGEKRDTQYF

J gene: TRBJ2-2
D gene: TRBD2
clone size: NA
V gene: TRBV12-3/TRBV12-4
CDR3 DNA: TGTGCCAGCAGTCTGACTAGCGATATGGGAAGGGCCGGGGAGCTGTTTTTT
CDR3 protein: CASSLTSDMGRAGELFF

J gene: TRBJ2-1
D gene: NA
clone size: many
V gene: TRBV7-2
CDR3 DNA: TGTGCCAGCAGCCCGATCCCGTTCTTC
CDR3 protein: CASSPIPFF

J gene: TRBJ2-6
D gene: TRBD2
clone size: NA
V gene: TRBV2
CDR3 DNA: TGTGCCACGAGCGGGGGTTCCTCTGGGGCCAACGTCCTGACTTTC
CDR3 protein: CATSGGSSGANVLTF

J gene: TRBJ2-2
D gene: NA
clone size: many
V gene: TRBV20-1
CDR3 DNA: TGCAGTGCACCCGGGACTGAGAACACCGGGGAGCTGTTTTTT
CDR3 protein: CSAPGTENTGELFF